This T cell receptor (beta chain) was identified during a study of vaccination and CD4 T cells after COVID-19. For the study at large: Spike peptides, overlapping and drawn from SARS-CoV-2, HCoV-NL63, HCoV-OC43 and HCoV-229E, were used to stimulate cells.

Oncomine TCR Beta short-read sequencing was applied to DNA from cultured CD4+ T cells. TCRdb recomputed calls from the PCR reads with MiXCR, one row per CDR3 protein. Of approximately 5,400 distinct CDR3 sequences in the sample, more than 35% are singletons; the top ten hold approximately 30%. CDR3 length: 14 residues. The junction had 6 bases not matched to a gene; V was cut back by 5 bases and J by 3 bases. CDR1 is SEHNR, CDR2 FQNEAQ, per germline (reference sequence). This clonotype was seen more than once but under ten times. Its antigen is still unknown. As for treatment: roughly 10-day PBMC culture with coronavirus spike peptide pools or control peptides (ViraFEST assay). The unexposed donor gave CD4+ T cells before the COVID-19 pandemic (2011-2018). Wells that each held roughly 1.9 million PBMCs were cultured with roughly 10 IU/ml IL-2 and roughly 10 ug/ml peptide pools.

Source material: CD4+ T cells from blood, cultured in vitro. The V call is TRBV7-9, the J call TRBJ1-2, with 7 bases that match TRBD1. This TCR came from a human donor in good health. DNA of the CDR3: TGTGCCAGCAGCCGACAGGGACGAGACTATGGCTACACCTTC. The encoded protein is CASSRQGRDYGYTF.